This TCR beta chain emerged from a study of blood T cell repertoires in COVID-19. Study-level background: Specimens from acute and convalescent COVID-19 originated in the United States, Italy and Spain.

In the source study's methods: Counts of nucleated cells, estimated from reference gene primer amplification, were obtained. Generated by immunoSEQ multiplex PCR, the TCRdb table keeps only in-frame clones and is missing some. That table gives V, J and clone size, and the DNA gave D and trimming. The sample shows some 130,000 clones, roughly 85% of them seen only once. The CDR3 is 15 amino acids. From germline, CDR1 is MNHEY and CDR2 SVGAGI. Unmatched junction bases numbered 4, after V lost 2 bases and J lost 1 base. The chain links TRBV6-5 to TRBJ2-5, with TRBD1 matching over 7 bases. Material for sequencing was peripheral blood. This TCR derives from a man older than 75 with acute or convalescent COVID-19. The CDR3 sequence: CASSYATGFQETQYF. The CDR3 bases are TGTGCCAGCAGTTACGCGACAGGGTTCCAAGAGACCCAGTACTTC.